These 30 T cell receptor beta chains came from one sample sequenced in a study of blood T cell repertoires in COVID-19. The table came from immunoSEQ multiplex PCR; TCRdb's copy has only in-frame clones and leaves some out. The sample holds about 110,000 clones, 60% to 80% seen once. Sequenced: peripheral blood. The receptors shown here come from an elderly woman with active or convalescent COVID-19.

V usage is TRBV27 and J usage is TRBJ1-1; D is undetermined. With 2 bases removed from V and 4 bases from J, the gap between germline ends came to 8 bases. Per the germline V gene, CDR1 is MNHEY and CDR2 is SMNVEV (reference sequence). The CDR3 spans 13 residues. For the CDR3, the DNA is TGTGCCAGCAGTTTAAGAGAAGTCACTGAAGCTTTCTTT. Protein: CASSLREVTEAFF.

CDR3 loop: CASSVWTAYNEQFF. As DNA, the CDR3 is TGTGCCAGCAGCGTGTGGACAGCCTACAATGAGCAGTTCTTC. The chain couples TRBV7-9 to TRBJ2-1; tentative D call: TRBD1 (6 bases). Germline V gene lookup returns CDR1 SEHNR and CDR2 FQNEAQ (reference sequence). The CDR3 consists of 14 residues. V lost 5 bases and J 2 bases, leaving 10 bases between the germline ends.

The chain uses TRBV19 and TRBJ1-1, with a possible D match to TRBD1 (6 bases). CDR1 and CDR2 (germline): LNHDA, SQIVND (reference sequence). Deletions cut 6 bases from V and 3 bases from J, with 14 bases between. The CDR3 runs 14 residues. The CDR3 sequence is CASSVDREYTEAFF. In DNA, the CDR3 is TGTGCCAGTAGCGTGGACAGAGAGTACACTGAAGCTTTCTTT.

This clone showed up just once. The chain joins TRBV5-4 to TRBJ2-2, with TRBD1 identical over 7 bases. This CDR3 contains 14 residues. The J segment lost 3 bases and the V segment lost 4 bases, leaving 3 bases of the junction unmatched. Germline CDR1 SGHNT, CDR2 YYREEE (reference sequence). The CDR3 DNA reads as TGTGCCAGCAGCCCGGACAGGTACACCGGGGAGCTGTTTTTT. Protein: CASSPDRYTGELFF.

The chain couples TRBV5-1 to TRBJ1-1, with TRBD1 as a possible D gene (6 bases). The V end was cut by 4 bases, the J end by 4 bases, with 17 bases between. Germline CDR1 is SGHRS and CDR2 is YFSETQ. The CDR3 sequence is 15 residues long. CDR3 sequence reads: CASSTYRASSTEAFF. CDR3 DNA: TGCGCCAGCAGCACCTACAGGGCATCGAGCACTGAAGCTTTCTTT.

The V gene is TRBV28, the J gene TRBJ1-5, with D possibly being TRBD1 (5 bases). V was clipped by 3 bases and J by 0 bases, with 15 bases between them. The CDR3 consists of 17 residues. Germline V gene data show CDR1 as MDHEN and CDR2 as SYDVKM. The CDR3: CASSFRQTGISNQPQHF. In DNA, the CDR3 is TGTGCCAGCAGTTTTAGACAGACCGGAATTAGCAATCAGCCCCAGCATTTT.

This chain uses TRBV7-3 with TRBJ2-1; 8 bases line up with TRBD1. V shed 9 bases and J 0 bases; nucleotides not matched to a gene: 7. The CDR3 loop spans 15 amino acids. Germline V CDR1 and CDR2: SGHTA, FQGTGA. The CDR3 reads CASSGGSGSYNEQFF. The CDR3 bases are TGTGCCAGTTCAGGGGGCTCGGGCTCCTACAATGAGCAGTTCTTC.

The genes are TRBV7-2 and TRBJ2-1; the match to TRBD2 covers 7 bases. This CDR3 contains 16 residues. V was clipped by 4 bases and J by 0 bases; unmatched bases: 6. CDR1 is SGHTA, CDR2 FQGNSA, per germline. CDR3 in DNA: TGTGCCAGCAGCTCCAGCGGGATGAACTCCTACAATGAGCAGTTCTTC. Residues: CASSSSGMNSYNEQFF.

The chain recombines TRBV5-1 with TRBJ1-1, with D tentatively TRBD1 (6 bases). Germline V gene data show CDR1 as SGHRS and CDR2 as YFSETQ. The CDR3 loop spans 14 amino acids. Trimming removed 4 bases from V and 4 bases from J, with 14 bases in between. The CDR3 sequence is CASSEQGVSTEAFF. The CDR3 DNA is TGCGCCAGCAGCGAACAGGGAGTTAGCACTGAAGCTTTCTTT.

A few counts support this clone. The genes are TRBV5-1 and TRBJ1-2; TRBD1 is a possible D gene (6 bases). V dropped 0 bases and J dropped 4 bases, with 19 bases sitting between them. This CDR3 contains 17 residues. In germline, CDR1 is SGHRS, CDR2 YFSETQ. CDR3 sequence: CASSLGTWGQGGYGYTF. For the CDR3, the DNA is TGCGCCAGCAGCTTGGGCACCTGGGGACAAGGTGGCTATGGCTACACCTTC. The full variable domain, in which reference TRBV5-1 and TRBJ1-2 provide the parts outside the CDR3, is KAGVTQTPRYLIKTRGQQVTLSCSPISGHRSVSWYQQTPGQGLQFLFEYFSETQRNKGNFPGRFSGRQFSNSRSEMNVSTLELGDSALYLCASSLGTWGQGGYGYTFGSGTRLTVV.

The rearrangement uses TRBV11-2 and TRBJ1-4, with 7 bases that match TRBD1. Germline CDR1 SGHAT, CDR2 FQNNGV. The CDR3 spans 15 residues. V dropped 5 bases and J dropped 8; count of bases not matched to a gene: 11. CDR3 sequence (DNA): TGTGCCAGCAGCCGGGGACAGACGATGGAAGAAAAACTGTTTTTT. Residues: CASSRGQTMEEKLFF.

This clone was counted only a few times. V usage is TRBV5-1 and J usage is TRBJ2-7, with D possibly matching TRBD1 (5 bases). This CDR3 has 14 amino acids. Germline values: CDR1 SGHRS, CDR2 YFSETQ. The V end lost 0 bases, the J end lost 3 bases, and 10 bases lay between the germline ends. CDR3 protein: CASSLDQGYYEQYF. CDR3 nucleotides: TGCGCCAGCAGCTTGGATCAGGGTTACTACGAGCAGTACTTC.

The chain has TRBV25-1 and TRBJ1-1; D not certain. With 1 base removed from V and 3 bases from J, the gap between germline ends came to 6 bases. In germline, CDR1 is MGHDK, CDR2 SYGVNS. The CDR3 is made up of 13 amino acids. CDR3 sequence (DNA): TGTGCCAGCAGTGAATTAGCGGACACTGAAGCTTTCTTT. Its translation: CASSELADTEAFF.

The CDR3 DNA is TGTGCCAGCAGCGCTAGGACTAGCGGGGGTGGCACAGATACGCAGTATTTT. Translation: CASSARTSGGGTDTQYF. This chain uses TRBV9 with TRBJ2-3; 13 bases line up with TRBD2. The V gene end was trimmed by 3 bases and the J gene end by 1 base; junction bases not matched to a gene: 5. Germline V lookup: CDR1 SGDLS, CDR2 YYNGEE. The CDR3 has 17 amino acids.

The chain carries TRBV11-2 and TRBJ2-7; 7 positions agree with TRBD2. The J segment lost 3 bases and the V segment lost 3 bases, leaving 5 bases of the junction unmatched. This CDR3 is built from 14 residues. The germline CDR1 and CDR2 sequences are SGHAT and FQNNGV. For the CDR3, the DNA is TGTGCCAGCAGCTTCGCGGGAGCCCACTACGAGCAGTACTTC. Protein: CASSFAGAHYEQYF.

V is TRBV7-9 and J is TRBJ2-5, with 9 bases fitting TRBD1. The J segment lost 4 bases and the V segment lost 4 bases, leaving 7 bases of the junction unmatched. Looked up from germline, CDR1 is SEHNR and CDR2 is FQNEAQ (reference sequence). The CDR3 consists of 15 residues. DNA of the CDR3: TGTGCCAGCAGCTCGGACAGGGGTTGGGGAGAGACCCAGTACTTC. Amino acid sequence: CASSSDRGWGETQYF.

The gene calls are TRBV28 and TRBJ2-1; 10 bases match TRBD1. This CDR3 has 19 residues. The ends lost 3 bases at V and 7 bases at J; junction bases unmatched: 18. Germline V gives CDR1 MDHEN, CDR2 SYDVKM. Here the CDR3 reads CASSLRAEGTGAKGNEQFF. CDR3 nucleotides: TGTGCCAGCAGTTTGCGGGCCGAGGGGACAGGGGCGAAGGGGAATGAGCAGTTCTTC.

In this sample, this clone turned up many times. J is TRBJ2-3 and V is TRBV3-1 (or the pseudogene TRBV3-2); D possibly corresponds to TRBD2 (6 bases). The CDR3 runs 16 residues. Germline CDR1 LGHDT, CDR2 YNNKEL (reference sequence). V gave up 3 bases and J gave up 4 bases, with 17 bases separating them. DNA of the CDR3: TGTGCCAGCAGCCAGGGAGGCCTAGCACCCCCAGATACGCAGTATTTT. Its translation is CASSQGGLAPPDTQYF.

The table lists this clone with many counts. The gene calls are TRBV5-5 and TRBJ1-4, with 12 bases aligning to TRBD1. The germline gives CDR1 SGHKS, CDR2 YYEKEE (reference sequence). V gave up 0 bases and J gave up 8 bases; unmatched junction bases: 5. CDR3 length: 16 residues. CDR3 protein: CASSLAGQGATEKLFF. DNA for the CDR3: TGTGCCAGCAGCTTGGCGGGACAGGGGGCGACGGAAAAACTGTTTTTT. Variable domain in full (rest from reference TRBV5-5 and TRBJ1-4): DAGVTQSPTHLIKTRGQQVTLRCSPISGHKSVSWYQQVLGQGPQFIFQYYEKEERGRGNFPDRFSARQFPNYSSELNVNALLLGDSALYLCASSLAGQGATEKLFFGSGTQLSVL.

The chain links TRBV29-1 to TRBJ2-1; D call uncertain. CDR1 is SQVTM and CDR2 is ANQGSEA in the germline V gene. The CDR3 has 11 amino acids. Trimming removed 0 bases from V and 11 bases from J, with 8 bases in between. The CDR3 here is CSVEEVVKQFF. As DNA, the CDR3 is TGCAGCGTTGAAGAGGTAGTCAAGCAGTTCTTC.

The rearrangement links TRBV2 to TRBJ1-2, with unresolved D. Germline loops: CDR1 SNHLY, CDR2 FYNNEI. V dropped 7 bases and J dropped 4 bases, with 10 bases sitting between them. The CDR3 contains 12 residues. The CDR3: CASIGEVYGYTF. CDR3 nucleotides: TGTGCCAGCATTGGGGAGGTCTATGGCTACACCTTC.

The chain couples TRBV21-1 to TRBJ2-7; the DNA was not compared with TRBD2, the D call given in the table. TRBV21-1 is a listed pseudogene. The length of the CDR3 is 15 residues. CDR3 sequence: CASRRGGIESYEQYF. The CDR3 nucleotides are TGTGCCAGCAGAAGGGGGGGTATAGAATCCTACGAGCAGTACTTC.

This rearrangement joins TRBV6-6 to TRBJ1-2; tentative D call: TRBD1 (6 bases). This CDR3 is 12 amino acids long. CDR1 and CDR2 (germline): MNHNY, SVGAGI (reference sequence). The CDR3 DNA sequence: TGTGCTTCCACCGGGACAAGCTATGGCTACACCTTC. This translates into CASTGTSYGYTF.

V gene TRBV30 combines with J gene TRBJ2-1, with 10 nucleotides matching TRBD2. The CDR3 has 15 amino acids. Germline values: CDR1 GTSNPN, CDR2 SVGIG (reference sequence). With V trimmed by 1 base and J by 7 bases, 7 bases remained unmatched. This CDR3 reads CAWSGDLAGVNEQFF. The CDR3, as DNA: TGTGCCTGGAGTGGGGACCTAGCGGGAGTTAATGAGCAGTTCTTC.

This chain connects TRBV19 to TRBJ1-2; a possible D gene is TRBD1 (6 bases). V lost 5 bases to trimming and J lost 4 bases, with 14 bases between them. CDR1 is LNHDA, CDR2 SQIVND, per germline (reference sequence). This CDR3 contains 14 residues. The CDR3, as DNA: TGTGCCAGTAGTCCGGGGACATTCGTCTATGGCTACACCTTC. Its protein product is CASSPGTFVYGYTF.

The chain uses TRBV27 and TRBJ1-5; 8 nucleotides match TRBD1. J gave up 1 base and V 5 bases, and 7 bases lay outside the gene matches. CDR3 length: 16 amino acids. The germline CDR1 and CDR2 sequences are MNHEY and SMNVEV (reference sequence). DNA of the CDR3: TGTGCCAGCAGTCACGGACAGGGTCCAAGCAATCAGCCCCAGCATTTT. Amino acids: CASSHGQGPSNQPQHF.

This chain links TRBV14 with TRBJ2-7; TRBD2 is a possible D gene (6 bases). This CDR3 has 14 amino acids. Germline assignment: CDR1 SGHDN and CDR2 FVKESK. V lost 2 bases and J lost 0, with 8 bases in between. Written as DNA, the CDR3 is TGTGCCAGCAGCCAATTCGGGGGCTCCTACGAGCAGTACTTC. Translation: CASSQFGGSYEQYF.

Ten or more counts support this clone. The chain recombines TRBV29-1 with TRBJ1-2; D unresolved. Trimming removed 6 bases from V and 6 bases from J, with 8 bases in between. CDR1 is SQVTM, CDR2 ANQGSEA, per germline. This CDR3 is 10 amino acids long. The CDR3: CSVIGDGYTF. The CDR3 DNA reads as TGCAGCGTCATAGGAGATGGCTACACCTTC.

A few counts support this clone. The rearrangement uses TRBV5-1 and TRBJ2-2; D is perhaps TRBD2 (5 bases). The CDR3 is made up of 14 amino acids. Trimming removed 1 base at V and 7 bases at J, with 11 bases between. Germline V lookup: CDR1 SGHRS, CDR2 YFSETQ. The CDR3 loop is CASSLMLAGGELFF. The CDR3 DNA reads as TGCGCCAGCAGCTTGATGCTAGCCGGCGGGGAGCTGTTTTTT. The whole variable domain, remainder taken from reference TRBV5-1 and TRBJ2-2, is KAGVTQTPRYLIKTRGQQVTLSCSPISGHRSVSWYQQTPGQGLQFLFEYFSETQRNKGNFPGRFSGRQFSNSRSEMNVSTLELGDSALYLCASSLMLAGGELFFGEGSRLTVL.

The J gene is TRBJ2-7, the V gene TRBV15; 7 bases fit TRBD2. The CDR3 has 17 amino acids. Germline CDR1 LNHNV, CDR2 YYDKDF (reference sequence). After removal of 0 bases from V and 3 bases from J, the junction contained 11 bases not matched to a gene. This chain's CDR3 is CATSRDLSGVSSYEQYF. The DNA of the CDR3 is TGTGCCACCAGCAGAGATCTGAGCGGGGTATCCAGCTACGAGCAGTACTTC.